Listed below are T cell receptor beta chains from one sample, sequenced in a study of low-dose radiotherapy and immunotherapy resistance in tumors. TCRdb reprocessed the reads with MiXCR, giving one entry per CDR3 protein. The sample has some 94,000 distinct CDR3 sequences; under 25% are singletons. Sequencing used PBMCs, obtained after low-dose radiotherapy plus immunotherapy. Receptors were obtained from a female donor with ovarian cancer. CDR3s include the opening cysteine and the closing phenylalanine or tryptophan. A D gene is named only where the DNA matches it firmly. A clone size is listed for some rows: how often the clone was seen (once, few, many), or a class if it is expanded.

j_gene: TRBJ1-6; abundance: many; d_gene: -; v_gene: TRBV5-4; CDR3aa: CASSPDPGRNSPLHF; CDR3nt: TGTGCCAGCAGCCCAGACCCGGGTCGTAATTCACCCCTCCACTTT
j_gene: TRBJ1-6; abundance: many; d_gene: -; v_gene: TRBV27; CDR3aa: CASSFSREDSPLHF; CDR3nt: TGTGCCAGCAGTTTCTCTCGCGAAGATTCACCCCTCCACTTT
j_gene: TRBJ2-1; abundance: many; d_gene: -; v_gene: TRBV9; CDR3aa: CASSLGDGNEQFF; CDR3nt: TGTGCCAGCAGCCTTGGCGATGGCAATGAGCAGTTCTTC
j_gene: TRBJ1-5; abundance: many; d_gene: -; v_gene: TRBV2; CDR3aa: CASSGGTPVNQPQHF; CDR3nt: TGTGCCAGCAGCGGTGGGACACCCGTTAATCAGCCCCAGCATTTT
j_gene: TRBJ2-7; abundance: many; d_gene: -; v_gene: TRBV20-1; CDR3aa: CSARDPFGYEQYF; CDR3nt: TGCAGTGCTAGAGACCCGTTTGGCTACGAGCAGTACTTC
j_gene: TRBJ2-2; abundance: -; d_gene: TRBD1; v_gene: TRBV19; CDR3aa: CASSTDDRVTGELFF; CDR3nt: TGTGCCAGTAGTACGGACGACAGGGTCACCGGGGAGCTGTTTTTT
j_gene: TRBJ2-3; abundance: many; d_gene: -; v_gene: TRBV14; CDR3aa: CASSQDMFNTQYF; CDR3nt: TGTGCCAGCAGCCAAGATATGTTCAATACGCAGTATTTT
j_gene: TRBJ1-1; abundance: many; d_gene: -; v_gene: TRBV5-4; CDR3aa: CASSLESRGGRVAFF; CDR3nt: TGTGCCAGCAGCTTGGAATCCAGGGGAGGTCGGGTAGCTTTCTTT
j_gene: TRBJ2-7; abundance: many; d_gene: -; v_gene: TRBV12-3/TRBV12-4; CDR3aa: CASSLQGIFYEQYF; CDR3nt: TGTGCCAGCAGTTTACAAGGAATCTTCTACGAGCAGTACTTC
j_gene: TRBJ1-1; abundance: many; d_gene: -; v_gene: TRBV6-2/TRBV6-3; CDR3aa: CASSYRGPGGTEAFF; CDR3nt: TGTGCCAGCAGTTACCGGGGCCCGGGAGGCACTGAAGCTTTCTTT
j_gene: TRBJ1-4; abundance: many; d_gene: -; v_gene: TRBV10-3; CDR3aa: CAISGSANEKLFF; CDR3nt: TGTGCCATCTCGGGAAGCGCTAATGAAAAACTGTTTTTT
j_gene: TRBJ2-1; abundance: many; d_gene: -; v_gene: TRBV5-1; CDR3aa: CASSPKGGLSYNEQFF; CDR3nt: TGCGCCAGCAGCCCGAAGGGGGGGCTTTCGTACAATGAGCAGTTCTTC
j_gene: TRBJ1-4; abundance: -; d_gene: -; v_gene: TRBV27; CDR3aa: CASSSRRGGFMKNCFF; CDR3nt: -
j_gene: TRBJ2-2; abundance: -; d_gene: TRBD1; v_gene: TRBV4-1; CDR3aa: CASSQEGQGATGELFF; CDR3nt: TGCGCCAGCAGCCAAGAGGGACAGGGGGCGACCGGGGAGCTGTTTTTT
j_gene: TRBJ2-3; abundance: many; d_gene: TRBD2; v_gene: TRBV10-3; CDR3aa: CAIRQLAGDRDTQYF; CDR3nt: TGTGCCATCCGGCAACTAGCGGGAGACCGGGATACGCAGTATTTT
j_gene: TRBJ2-5; abundance: many; d_gene: TRBD2; v_gene: TRBV20-1; CDR3aa: CSAPTSGGQETQYF; CDR3nt: TGCAGTGCCCCAACTAGCGGGGGCCAAGAGACCCAGTACTTC
j_gene: TRBJ2-7; abundance: many; d_gene: -; v_gene: TRBV27; CDR3aa: CASSFRDPKTYEQYF; CDR3nt: TGTGCCAGCAGTTTCCGGGACCCTAAAACCTACGAGCAGTACTTC
j_gene: TRBJ1-6; abundance: -; d_gene: TRBD1; v_gene: TRBV20-1; CDR3aa: CSAPKSGQRNSPLHF; CDR3nt: TGCAGTGCACCTAAATCGGGACAGAGGAATTCACCCCTCCACTTT
j_gene: TRBJ1-1; abundance: few; d_gene: -; v_gene: TRBV20-1; CDR3aa: CSASEQGTEAFF; CDR3nt: TGCAGTGCTAGCGAACAGGGCACTGAAGCTTTCTTT
j_gene: TRBJ1-2; abundance: many; d_gene: -; v_gene: TRBV2; CDR3aa: CASSVEGNYGYTF; CDR3nt: TGTGCCAGCAGTGTTGAGGGGAACTATGGCTACACCTTC
j_gene: TRBJ2-1; abundance: many; d_gene: TRBD1; v_gene: TRBV7-9; CDR3aa: CASSLAGTANEQFF; CDR3nt: TGTGCCAGCAGCTTAGCGGGGACAGCAAATGAGCAGTTCTTC
j_gene: TRBJ1-2; abundance: many; d_gene: TRBD1; v_gene: TRBV19; CDR3aa: CASSPDRVDGYTF; CDR3nt: TGTGCCAGTAGCCCGGACAGGGTGGATGGCTACACCTTC
j_gene: TRBJ2-5; abundance: few; d_gene: -; v_gene: TRBV20-1; CDR3aa: CSALDWTQETQYF; CDR3nt: TGCAGTGCTCTAGACTGGACGCAAGAGACCCAGTACTTC
j_gene: TRBJ2-1; abundance: many; d_gene: -; v_gene: TRBV7-9; CDR3aa: CASSLGGTYNEQFF; CDR3nt: TGTGCCAGCAGCTTAGGGGGCACCTACAATGAGCAGTTCTTC
j_gene: TRBJ1-5; abundance: many; d_gene: TRBD1; v_gene: TRBV4-2; CDR3aa: CASGSGQGSQPQHF; CDR3nt: TGTGCCAGCGGTTCGGGACAGGGCAGTCAGCCCCAGCATTTT
j_gene: TRBJ2-7; abundance: -; d_gene: -; v_gene: TRBV3-1; CDR3aa: CASSQAWGPSYEQYF; CDR3nt: TGTGCCAGCAGCCAAGCCTGGGGGCCTTCCTACGAGCAGTACTTC
j_gene: TRBJ1-1; abundance: many; d_gene: TRBD1; v_gene: TRBV2; CDR3aa: CASSALRGRNTEAFF; CDR3nt: TGTGCCAGCTCAGCATTGAGGGGGCGTAACACTGAAGCTTTCTTT
j_gene: TRBJ1-6; abundance: many; d_gene: -; v_gene: TRBV4-1; CDR3aa: CASSQDLSRNSPLHF; CDR3nt: TGCGCCAGCAGCCAAGATCTAAGCAGAAATTCACCCCTCCACTTT
j_gene: TRBJ2-1; abundance: many; d_gene: -; v_gene: TRBV5-6; CDR3aa: CASSGTQNNEQFF; CDR3nt: TGTGCCAGCAGCGGGACCCAGAACAATGAGCAGTTCTTC
j_gene: TRBJ2-1; abundance: many; d_gene: TRBD2; v_gene: TRBV7-9; CDR3aa: CASSFRTGGRFYNEQFF; CDR3nt: TGTGCCAGCAGCTTCCGGACGGGAGGTAGATTTTACAATGAGCAGTTCTTC
j_gene: TRBJ2-7; abundance: -; d_gene: TRBD2; v_gene: TRBV28; CDR3aa: CASSRGPFILAYEQYF; CDR3nt: TGTGCCAGCAGCCGAGGCCCCTTTATACTAGCGTACGAGCAGTACTTC
j_gene: TRBJ1-1; abundance: many; d_gene: -; v_gene: TRBV20-1; CDR3aa: CSALGWVNTEAFF; CDR3nt: TGCAGTGCTCTGGGCTGGGTGAACACTGAAGCTTTCTTT
j_gene: TRBJ2-5; abundance: many; d_gene: -; v_gene: TRBV5-1; CDR3aa: CASSQEAGTQYF; CDR3nt: TGCGCCAGCAGCCAGGAGGCGGGCACCCAGTACTTC
j_gene: TRBJ1-2; abundance: -; d_gene: -; v_gene: TRBV14; CDR3aa: CASSQAGGAERGYTF; CDR3nt: TGTGCCAGCAGCCAAGCCGGGGGGGCTGAACGGGGCTACACCTTC
j_gene: TRBJ2-1; abundance: many; d_gene: TRBD1; v_gene: TRBV6-2/TRBV6-3; CDR3aa: CASSDPSGTALSEQFF; CDR3nt: TGTGCCAGCAGTGACCCGTCCGGGACAGCACTCAGTGAGCAGTTCTTC
j_gene: TRBJ2-1; abundance: many; d_gene: -; v_gene: TRBV27; CDR3aa: CASTRSGGGRGTDNEQFF; CDR3nt: TGTGCCAGCACCCGAAGCGGTGGCGGACGAGGTACCGACAATGAGCAGTTCTTC
j_gene: TRBJ2-1; abundance: -; d_gene: TRBD1; v_gene: TRBV18; CDR3aa: CASSPMDRGLVNEQFF; CDR3nt: TGTGCCAGCTCACCAATGGACAGGGGTCTTGTCAATGAGCAGTTCTTC
j_gene: TRBJ2-7; abundance: many; d_gene: TRBD2; v_gene: TRBV7-9; CDR3aa: CASSLALASGGLEQYF; CDR3nt: TGTGCCAGCAGCTTAGCGCTGGCTAGCGGGGGCCTCGAGCAGTACTTC
j_gene: TRBJ2-5; abundance: many; d_gene: TRBD1; v_gene: TRBV11-3; CDR3aa: CASSLEFAGGGQETQYF; CDR3nt: TGTGCCAGCAGCTTAGAGTTCGCAGGGGGTGGGCAAGAGACCCAGTACTTC
j_gene: TRBJ2-1; abundance: many; d_gene: -; v_gene: TRBV11-3; CDR3aa: CASSTAGEQFF; CDR3nt: TGTGCCAGCAGTACAGCTGGTGAGCAGTTCTTC
j_gene: TRBJ2-7; abundance: many; d_gene: -; v_gene: TRBV28; CDR3aa: CASSRAPTPEQYF; CDR3nt: TGTGCCAGCAGCCGGGCCCCGACACCCGAGCAGTACTTC
j_gene: TRBJ2-7; abundance: -; d_gene: -; v_gene: TRBV29-1; CDR3aa: CSAQTSYEQYF; CDR3nt: TGCAGCGCCCAAACTTCCTACGAGCAGTACTTC
j_gene: TRBJ2-7; abundance: many; d_gene: -; v_gene: TRBV7-9; CDR3aa: CASSSLQAPYEQYF; CDR3nt: TGTGCCAGCAGCTCCCTCCAGGCCCCATACGAGCAGTACTTC
j_gene: TRBJ2-7; abundance: -; d_gene: -; v_gene: TRBV5-5; CDR3aa: CASSFKDSSYEQYF; CDR3nt: TGTGCCAGCAGCTTCAAAGACAGCTCCTACGAGCAGTACTTC
j_gene: TRBJ1-4; abundance: many; d_gene: -; v_gene: TRBV6-1; CDR3aa: CASSSRGSEKLFF; CDR3nt: TGTGCCAGCAGCAGCCGGGGTTCCGAAAAACTGTTTTTT